This TCR beta chain was obtained from a study of T cell responses to AZD1222 COVID-19 vaccine. General study findings and limits: Spike-specific TCRs gained breadth and depth after people received two AZD1222 doses.

Only one count was recorded for this clone. Its antigen is unknown. The data were produced by immunoSEQ multiplex PCR, yet TCRdb's version contains in-frame clones alone and is incomplete. The sample yields some 160,000 clones, 80% to 95% seen once. The sequenced sample was peripheral blood, obtained on day 0 of AZD1222 vaccination. This clonotype originated in an adult in good health.

CDR3 amino acids: CASSREAGPYNEQFF. The CDR3 DNA follows: TGTGCCAGCAGTAGAGAAGCGGGACCCTACAATGAGCAGTTCTTC. The chain couples TRBV6-5 to TRBJ2-1; 7 positions match TRBD2. The J segment lost 2 bases and the V segment lost 5 bases, leaving 6 bases of the junction unmatched. From germline, CDR1 is MNHEY and CDR2 SVGAGI. The CDR3 totals 15 residues.